The 13 T cell receptor beta chains presented below share a single source sample, sequenced in a study of OX40 agonist ivuxolimab in advanced cancers. Sequencing used immunoSEQ multiplex PCR; TCRdb keeps in-frame clones, though not all of them. Among approximately 74,000 clones listed, approximately 92% were seen once. The sample consisted of CD4+ or CD8+ T cells sorted from blood, taken in a trial of the OX40 agonist ivuxolimab. All receptors derive from an adult with an advanced solid tumor such as melanoma, head and neck, liver or kidney cancer.

The count of this clone is one. The chain is built from TRBV30 and TRBJ2-7; either TRBD1 or TRBD2 may fit D (5 bases each). The CDR3 is made up of 14 amino acids. The germline V gene encodes CDR1 GTSNPN and CDR2 SVGIG (reference sequence). Trimming removed 2 bases from V and 3 bases from J, with 14 bases in between. As DNA, the CDR3 is TGTGCCTGGAGTAAGGGGATCGGGGACTACGAGCAGTACTTC. It is translated as CAWSKGIGDYEQYF.

Remarks on this clone: Sequence at one end of the junction differs from germline and may be a read error. This CDR3 is also generated by other DNA sequences in the sample. The chain has TRBV11-2 and TRBJ2-5; TRBD1 aligns across 7 bases. Germline CDR1 is SGHAT and CDR2 is FQNNGV. CDR3 length: 13 amino acids. The CDR3 here is CASSFDRDETQYF. The CDR3 DNA reads as TGCGCCAGCAGCTTCGACAGGGACGAGACCCAGTACTTC. The complete variable domain, with remaining parts taken from reference TRBV11-2 and TRBJ2-5, reads EAGVAQSPRYKIIEKRQSVAFWCNPISGHATLYWYQQILGQGPKLLIQFQNNGVVDDSQLPKDRFSAERLKGVDSTLKIQPAKLEDSAVYLCASSFDRDETQYFGPGTRLLVL.

This clone occurred once. This chain links TRBV19 with TRBJ2-2; the match to TRBD2 covers 10 bases. V was clipped by 7 bases and J by 8 bases; unmatched bases: 22. This CDR3 contains 19 residues. Germline V CDR1 and CDR2: LNHDA, SQIVND (reference sequence). CDR3 region: CASTMGRLRLAGEKGELFF. CDR3 bases: TGTGCCAGTACCATGGGAAGGTTGCGGCTAGCGGGAGAGAAAGGGGAGCTGTTTTTT.

The chain recombines TRBV5-1 with TRBJ2-2; D is perhaps TRBD1 (5 bases). CDR1 and CDR2 from the germline V gene are SGHRS and YFSETQ. This CDR3 contains 14 residues. Trimming removed 4 bases from V and 6 bases from J, with 13 bases in between. This CDR3 reads CASSRGRDAGELFF. As DNA, the CDR3 is TGCGCCAGCAGCCGCGGCAGGGATGCCGGGGAGCTGTTTTTT.

V is TRBV7-9 and J is TRBJ1-3; D ambiguous. Trimming took off 1 base at V and 2 bases at J, with 6 bases between the two ends. This CDR3 region has 14 residues. CDR1 SEHNR and CDR2 FQNEAQ come from the germline V gene (reference sequence). The CDR3 loop is CASSLVGTGNTIYF. The CDR3, as DNA: TGTGCCAGCAGCTTAGTAGGTACTGGAAACACCATATATTTT.

This chain joins TRBV6-5 and TRBJ2-1, with D perhaps matching TRBD1 or TRBD2 (5 bases each). This CDR3 is 16 amino acids long. V gave up 6 bases and J gave up 0 bases, with 15 bases separating them. Germline loops: CDR1 MNHEY, CDR2 SVGAGI. This chain's CDR3 is CASSYAFGTSYNEQFF. The DNA of the CDR3 is TGTGCCAGCAGCTACGCCTTTGGGACCTCCTACAATGAGCAGTTCTTC.

The chain uses TRBV28 and TRBJ2-7; TRBD2 matches 7 bases. Germline CDR1 is MDHEN and CDR2 is SYDVKM. V shed 6 bases and J 3 bases; nucleotides not matched to a gene: 2. The CDR3 contains 12 residues. This CDR3 is CASRASGYEQYF. The DNA of the CDR3 is TGTGCCAGCAGGGCTAGCGGCTACGAGCAGTACTTC.

V is TRBV7-2 and J is TRBJ2-2; a possible D gene is TRBD2 (6 bases). This CDR3 is built from 14 residues. Germline V gene sequence: CDR1 SGHTA, CDR2 FQGNSA. V lost 6 bases and J 5 bases, leaving 13 bases between the germline ends. The CDR3: CASRFGRSTGELFF. The CDR3 DNA reads as TGTGCCAGCAGATTCGGGAGATCTACCGGGGAGCTGTTTTTT.

This chain connects TRBV9 to TRBJ1-3, with D maybe TRBD1 (6 bases). The CDR3 length is 16 residues. Germline loops: CDR1 SGDLS, CDR2 YYNGEE. Deletions cut 4 bases from V and 1 base from J, with 15 bases between. The CDR3 protein is CASSRDIPGSGNTIYF. The CDR3 nucleotides read TGTGCCAGCAGCCGGGACATCCCGGGTTCTGGAAACACCATATATTTT.

The J gene is TRBJ2-7, the V gene TRBV9; 11 bases map to TRBD2. This CDR3 contains 14 residues. Losses at the gene ends were 0 bases for V and 5 bases for J; bases not matched to a gene: 1. Germline V gene lookup returns CDR1 SGDLS and CDR2 YYNGEE. The chain's CDR3 is CASSVELAGDEQYF. CDR3 DNA: TGTGCCAGCAGCGTAGAACTAGCGGGAGACGAGCAGTACTTC.

The V call is TRBV9, the J call TRBJ2-5, with D perhaps given as TRBD1 or TRBD2 (5 bases each). V was clipped by 0 bases and J by 4 bases, with 7 bases between them. The germline V gene encodes CDR1 SGDLS and CDR2 YYNGEE. The CDR3 has 13 amino acids. The CDR3 coding sequence is TGTGCCAGCAGCGTAGATGGGGGAGAGACCCAGTACTTC. Its translation: CASSVDGGETQYF.

The V gene is TRBV5-1, the J gene TRBJ2-3, with D unresolved. V was trimmed by 0 bases and J by 5 bases, leaving 16 bases between them. CDR3 length equals 16 residues. Germline-derived CDR1 and CDR2 are SGHRS and YFSETQ. The CDR3 DNA sequence: TGCGCCAGCAGCTTGGAGGGTAGACCCACCGTAGATACGCAGTATTTT. Residues: CASSLEGRPTVDTQYF.

This chain links TRBV28 with TRBJ1-4, with D maybe TRBD1 (5 bases). Trimming took off 7 bases at V and 4 bases at J, with 22 bases between the two ends. The CDR3 sequence is 17 residues long. Germline loops: CDR1 MDHEN, CDR2 SYDVKM. This CDR3 reads CASNSRATWDDNEKLFF. The CDR3 nucleotides read TGTGCCAGCAACTCCCGAGCCACATGGGACGATAATGAAAAACTGTTTTTT.